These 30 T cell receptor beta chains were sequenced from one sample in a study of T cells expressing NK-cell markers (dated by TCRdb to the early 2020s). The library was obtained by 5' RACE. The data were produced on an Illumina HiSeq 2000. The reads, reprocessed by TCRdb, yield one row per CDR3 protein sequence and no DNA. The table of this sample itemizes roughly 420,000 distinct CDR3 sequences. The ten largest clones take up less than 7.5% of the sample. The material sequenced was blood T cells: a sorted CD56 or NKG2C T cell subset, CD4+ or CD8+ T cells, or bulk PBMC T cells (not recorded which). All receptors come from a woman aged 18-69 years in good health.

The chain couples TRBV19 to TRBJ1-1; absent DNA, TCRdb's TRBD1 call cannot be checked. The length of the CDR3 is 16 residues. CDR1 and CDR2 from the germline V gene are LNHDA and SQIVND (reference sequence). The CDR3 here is CASTTGRWGMNTEAFF.

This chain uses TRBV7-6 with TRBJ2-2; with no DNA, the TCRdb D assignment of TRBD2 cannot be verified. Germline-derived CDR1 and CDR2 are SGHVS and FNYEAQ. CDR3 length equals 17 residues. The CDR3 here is CASSLGRLAINTGELFF.

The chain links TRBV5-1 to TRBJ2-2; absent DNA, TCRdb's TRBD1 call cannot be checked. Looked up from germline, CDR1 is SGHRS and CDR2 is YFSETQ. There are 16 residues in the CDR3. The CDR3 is CASSLGLLGLTGELFF.

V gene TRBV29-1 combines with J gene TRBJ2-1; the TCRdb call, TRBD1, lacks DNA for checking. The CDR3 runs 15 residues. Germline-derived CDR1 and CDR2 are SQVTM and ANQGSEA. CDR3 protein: CSAAHRTGVGNEQFF.

CDR3 sequence: CASKATPPNYGYTF. The rearrangement uses TRBV19 and TRBJ1-2. The CDR3 totals 14 residues. The V gene's germline CDR1 is LNHDA and CDR2 SQIVND (reference sequence).

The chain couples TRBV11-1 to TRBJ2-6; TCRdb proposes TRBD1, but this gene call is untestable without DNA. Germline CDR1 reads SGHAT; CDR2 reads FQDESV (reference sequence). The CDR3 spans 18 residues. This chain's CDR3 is CASSLPGTGGTGANVLTF.

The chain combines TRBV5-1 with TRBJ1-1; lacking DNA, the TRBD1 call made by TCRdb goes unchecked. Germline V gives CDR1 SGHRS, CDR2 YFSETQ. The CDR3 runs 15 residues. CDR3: CASSLDPDARTEAFF.

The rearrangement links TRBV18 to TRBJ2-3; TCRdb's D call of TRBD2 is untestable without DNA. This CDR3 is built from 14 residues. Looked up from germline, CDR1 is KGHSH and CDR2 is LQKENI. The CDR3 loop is CASSPPDSGDTQYF.

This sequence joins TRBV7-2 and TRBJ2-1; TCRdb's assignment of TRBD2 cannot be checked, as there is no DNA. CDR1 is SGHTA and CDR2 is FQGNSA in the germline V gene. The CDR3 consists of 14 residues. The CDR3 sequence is CASSRERAYNEQFF. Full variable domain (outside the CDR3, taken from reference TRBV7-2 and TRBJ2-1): GAGVSQSPSNKVTEKGKDVELRCDPISGHTALYWYRQSLGQGLEFLIYFQGNSAPDKSGLPSDRFSAERTGGSVSTLTIQRTQQEDSAVYLCASSRERAYNEQFFGPGTRLTVL.

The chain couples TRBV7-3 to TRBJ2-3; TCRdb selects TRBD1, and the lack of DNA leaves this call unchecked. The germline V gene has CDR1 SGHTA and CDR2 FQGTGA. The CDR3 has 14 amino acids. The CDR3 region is CASSTGTGTDTQYF.

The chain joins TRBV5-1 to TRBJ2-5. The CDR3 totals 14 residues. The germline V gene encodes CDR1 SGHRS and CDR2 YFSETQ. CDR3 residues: CASCEVGYQETQYF.

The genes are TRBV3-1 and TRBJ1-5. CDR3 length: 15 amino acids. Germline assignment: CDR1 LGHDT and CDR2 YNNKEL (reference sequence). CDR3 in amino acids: CASSQAPVVGQPQHF.

CDR3 sequence: CASSIWSNYGYTF. The V call is TRBV19, the J call TRBJ1-2. The CDR3 totals 13 residues. Germline CDR1 is LNHDA and CDR2 is SQIVND (reference sequence).

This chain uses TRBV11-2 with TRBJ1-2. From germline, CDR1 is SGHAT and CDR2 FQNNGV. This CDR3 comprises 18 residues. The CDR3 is CASSSRFQFDSENYGYTF. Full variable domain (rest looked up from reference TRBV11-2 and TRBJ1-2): EAGVAQSPRYKIIEKRQSVAFWCNPISGHATLYWYQQILGQGPKLLIQFQNNGVVDDSQLPKDRFSAERLKGVDSTLKIQPAKLEDSAVYLCASSSRFQFDSENYGYTFGSGTRLTVV.

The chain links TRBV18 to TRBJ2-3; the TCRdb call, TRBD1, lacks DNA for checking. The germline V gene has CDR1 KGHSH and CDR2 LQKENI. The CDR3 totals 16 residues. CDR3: CASSEPGTEHTDTQYF.

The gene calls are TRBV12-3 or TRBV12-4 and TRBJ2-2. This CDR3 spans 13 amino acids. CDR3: CASSLLSTGELFF.

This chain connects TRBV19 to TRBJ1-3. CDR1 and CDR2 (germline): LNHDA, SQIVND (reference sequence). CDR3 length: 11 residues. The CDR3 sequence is CASTNGNTIYF. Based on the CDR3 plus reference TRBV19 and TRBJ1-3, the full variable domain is DGGITQSPKYLFRKEGQNVTLSCEQNLNHDAMYWYRQDPGQGLRLIYYSQIVNDFQKGDIAEGYSVSREKKESFPLTVTSAQKNPTAFYLCASTNGNTIYFGEGSWLTVV.

CDR3: CASSLDGQTGGFRETQYF. This chain links TRBV11-2 with TRBJ2-5; TCRdb indicates TRBD1, and absent DNA this call remains unverified. The CDR3 consists of 18 residues. CDR1 is SGHAT and CDR2 is FQNNGV in the germline V gene.

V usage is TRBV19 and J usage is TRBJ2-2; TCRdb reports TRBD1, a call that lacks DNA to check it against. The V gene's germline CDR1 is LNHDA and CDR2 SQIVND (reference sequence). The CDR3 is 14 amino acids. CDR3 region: CASRETGDTGELFF.

The CDR3 spells CASSPQAGPQETQYF. This rearrangement joins TRBV18 to TRBJ2-5. The germline V gene encodes CDR1 KGHSH and CDR2 LQKENI. This CDR3 spans 15 amino acids.

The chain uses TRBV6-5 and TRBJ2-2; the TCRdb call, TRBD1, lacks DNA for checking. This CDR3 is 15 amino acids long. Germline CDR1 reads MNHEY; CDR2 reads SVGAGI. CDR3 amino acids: CASSYSTPGAGELFF.

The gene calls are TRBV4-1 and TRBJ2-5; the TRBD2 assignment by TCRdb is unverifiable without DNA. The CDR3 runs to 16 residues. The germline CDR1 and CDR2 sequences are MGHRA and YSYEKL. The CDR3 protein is CASSQDLAGDQETQYF.

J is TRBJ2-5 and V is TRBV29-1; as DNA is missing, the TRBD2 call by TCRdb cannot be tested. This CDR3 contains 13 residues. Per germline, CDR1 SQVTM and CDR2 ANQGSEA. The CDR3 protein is CSVEGEMQQTQYF.

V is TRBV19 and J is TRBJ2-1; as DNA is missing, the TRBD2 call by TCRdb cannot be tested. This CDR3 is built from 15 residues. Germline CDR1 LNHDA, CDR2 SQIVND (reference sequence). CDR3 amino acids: CASSVSGRAINEQFF. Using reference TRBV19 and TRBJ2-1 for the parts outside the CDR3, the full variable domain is DGGITQSPKYLFRKEGQNVTLSCEQNLNHDAMYWYRQDPGQGLRLIYYSQIVNDFQKGDIAEGYSVSREKKESFPLTVTSAQKNPTAFYLCASSVSGRAINEQFFGPGTRLTVL.

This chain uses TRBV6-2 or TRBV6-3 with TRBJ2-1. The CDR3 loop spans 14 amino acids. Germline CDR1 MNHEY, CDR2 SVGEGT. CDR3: CATEPLGVYNEQFF.

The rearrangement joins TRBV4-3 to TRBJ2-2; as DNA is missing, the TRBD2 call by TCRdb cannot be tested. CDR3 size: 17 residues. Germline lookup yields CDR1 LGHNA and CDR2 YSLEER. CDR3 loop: CASSPHSPGANTGELFF.

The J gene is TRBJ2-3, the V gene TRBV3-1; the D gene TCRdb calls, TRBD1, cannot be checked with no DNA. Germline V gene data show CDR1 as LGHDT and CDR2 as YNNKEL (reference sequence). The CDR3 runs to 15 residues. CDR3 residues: CASSQGVGGADTQYF.

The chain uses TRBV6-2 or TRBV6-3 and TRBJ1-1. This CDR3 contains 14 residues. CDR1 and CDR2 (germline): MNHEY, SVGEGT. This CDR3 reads CASNVPMRREGAFF.

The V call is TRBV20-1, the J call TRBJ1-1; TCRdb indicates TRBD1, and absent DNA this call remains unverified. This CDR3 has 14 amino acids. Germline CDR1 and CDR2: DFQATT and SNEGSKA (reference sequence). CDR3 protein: CSARDRTVNTEAFF.

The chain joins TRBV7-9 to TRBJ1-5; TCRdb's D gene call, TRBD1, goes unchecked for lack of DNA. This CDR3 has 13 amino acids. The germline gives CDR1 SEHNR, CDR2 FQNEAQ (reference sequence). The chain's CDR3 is CASSLPEGRPQHF.